A single sample gave rise to the 31 T cell receptor beta chains below, sequenced in a study of T cells in Graves' hyperthyroidism and ophthalmopathy. The investigators amplified TCR beta CDR3 regions from RNA transcripts. First-round RT-PCR of the TCR CDR3 relied on the HTBI primer set. TCRdb ran MiXCR on the multiplex PCR reads and lists one entry per CDR3 protein. This table holds about 270,000 distinct CDR3 sequences, 20% to 25% found once. The source material was blood. These TCRs come from a man aged 40-49 years with Graves' hyperthyroidism that later progressed to Graves' ophthalmopathy.

This clonotype came up many times. The gene calls are TRBV6-6 and TRBJ1-1, with no clear D. The V gene's germline CDR1 is MNHNY and CDR2 SVGAGI (reference sequence). V lost 2 bases to trimming and J lost 0 bases, with 31 bases between them. There are 22 residues in the CDR3. CDR3 sequence: CASSYPSRPPVRSANMNTEAFF. The CDR3 DNA is TGTGCCAGCAGTTACCCCTCGAGACCTCCCGTCCGGAGTGCCAACATGAACACTGAAGCTTTCTTT.

This clonotype was seen repeatedly, ten times or more. The chain couples TRBV18 to TRBJ2-7; D unresolved. The CDR3 loop spans 14 amino acids. CDR1 KGHSH and CDR2 LQKENI come from the germline V gene. Trimming cost V 2 bases and J 4 bases, with 12 bases left between them. In nucleotides, the CDR3 is TGTGCCAGCTCACCAGGCCAGACCCTATACGAGCAGTACTTC. It is translated as CASSPGQTLYEQYF.

This clonotype was found many times. The chain combines TRBV12-5 with TRBJ1-5; D is undetermined. This CDR3 has 13 amino acids. CDR1 and CDR2 from the germline V gene are LGHNT and FRNRAP. V was trimmed by 5 bases and J by 7 bases, leaving 12 bases between them. The CDR3 region has the DNA TGTGCTAGTGGTCTCGGGCTACACCAGCCCCAGCATTTT. Translating gives CASGLGLHQPQHF.

The CDR3 loop reads CSVKPAEETQYF. DNA for the CDR3: TGCAGTGTTAAGCCAGCAGAAGAGACCCAGTACTTC. This chain links TRBV20-1 with TRBJ2-5; D call uncertain. CDR3 length equals 12 residues. The germline CDR1 and CDR2 sequences are DFQATT and SNEGSKA (reference sequence). Trimming took off 7 bases at V and 3 bases at J, with 12 bases between the two ends.

This clonotype was observed many times. The gene calls are TRBV6-5 and TRBJ2-5; 7 bases fit TRBD1. This CDR3 is built from 15 residues. Germline loops: CDR1 MNHEY, CDR2 SVGAGI. V lost 0 bases and J lost 1; bases outside the gene matches: 2. CDR3 coding DNA: TGTGCCAGCAGTTACTCCTGGGACAGCCAAGAGACCCAGTACTTC. Its translation: CASSYSWDSQETQYF.

Ten or more counts support this clonotype. The chain uses TRBV14 and TRBJ2-5; TRBD1 matches 7 bases. V was clipped by 4 bases and J by 4 bases; unmatched bases: 9. Germline lookup yields CDR1 SGHDN and CDR2 FVKESK. The CDR3 runs to 15 residues. The CDR3 loop is CASSPTGWMAETQYF. CDR3 bases: TGTGCCAGCAGCCCGACAGGGTGGATGGCAGAGACCCAGTACTTC.

In its sample, this clonotype was seen many times. The chain links TRBV6-1 to TRBJ1-6; D not resolved. V was shortened by 7 bases and J by 8 bases, with 12 bases between the two germline ends. In germline, CDR1 is MNHNS, CDR2 SASEGT. CDR3 length: 13 residues. CDR3 DNA sequence: TGTGCCAGCATGGGCACCTTGGATTCACCCCTCCACTTT. Translation: CASMGTLDSPLHF.

The gene calls are TRBV28 and TRBJ2-2; D unclear. CDR3 length: 14 residues. The ends were cut back, 7 bases at V and 0 bases at J, with 9 bases in the middle. Germline CDR1 reads MDHEN; CDR2 reads SYDVKM. The CDR3: CASTVVSNTGELFF. CDR3 coding DNA: TGTGCCAGCACCGTTGTATCGAACACCGGGGAGCTGTTTTTT.

This clonotype was found many times. J is TRBJ1-2 and V is TRBV6-1, with D unclear. Trimming took 4 bases from V and 5 from J, leaving 8 bases between them. The CDR3 runs 12 residues. Germline CDR1 and CDR2: MNHNS and SASEGT. The CDR3 protein is CASSVRGYGYTF. The CDR3 region has the DNA TGTGCCAGCAGTGTCCGGGGATATGGCTACACCTTC.

This clonotype came up once. The chain joins TRBV12-5 to TRBJ1-1; 8 bases agree with TRBD1. J gave up 0 bases and V 6 bases, and 6 bases lay outside the gene matches. The CDR3 extends over 15 amino acids. The germline V gene encodes CDR1 LGHNT and CDR2 FRNRAP. The CDR3 DNA reads TGTGCTAGTGGCAGTGGACAGGGCCTGAACACTGAAGCTTTCTTT. Translation: CASGSGQGLNTEAFF. Based on the CDR3 plus reference TRBV12-5 and TRBJ1-1, the full variable domain is DARVTQTPRHKVTEMGQEVTMRCQPILGHNTVFWYRQTMMQGLELLAYFRNRAPLDDSGMPKDRFSAEMPDATLATLKIQPSEPRDSAVYFCASGSGQGLNTEAFFGQGTRLTVV.

This clonotype has a count of ten or more. The rearrangement uses TRBV6-5 and TRBJ2-7; 13 bases align to TRBD2. This CDR3 is 17 amino acids long. The V gene's germline CDR1 is MNHEY and CDR2 SVGAGI. Unmatched junction bases numbered 15, after V lost 10 bases and J lost 3 bases. The CDR3 protein is CATLRTSGSRDIYEQYF. For the CDR3, the DNA is TGTGCCACCCTGCGGACTAGCGGGAGTCGAGACATCTACGAGCAGTACTTC.

This clonotype was detected ten times or more. The chain employs TRBV11-2 and TRBJ1-3; D remains unclear. The CDR3 covers 15 residues. The V gene lost 3 bases and the J gene lost 0 bases, with 9 bases spanning the gap. Germline lookup yields CDR1 SGHAT and CDR2 FQNNGV. CDR3 coding DNA: TGTGCCAGCAGCTTGGGGAGGGCCTCTGGAAACACCATATATTTT. It translates to CASSLGRASGNTIYF.

A word on this clonotype: The junction departs from germline at one end; a sequencing error may be responsible. The CDR3 protein is CASSQSERKAKNTQYF. Written as DNA, the CDR3 is TGTGCCAGCAGCCAATCAGAACGTAAAGCCAAAAACACTCAGTACTTC. The V and J genes are TRBV14 and TRBJ2-4; D gene ambiguous. Germline values: CDR1 SGHDN, CDR2 FVKESK. The CDR3 is made up of 16 amino acids.

The table lists this clonotype with many counts. V is TRBV15 and J is TRBJ1-2; D might be TRBD1 (6 bases). V was pared by 4 bases and J by 4 bases, with 22 bases between. The CDR3 is made up of 17 amino acids. The germline V gene encodes CDR1 LNHNV and CDR2 YYDKDF (reference sequence). CDR3 coding DNA: TGTGCCACCAGCATGCCCTCGGGGCAGCAAGGGGGCTATGGCTACACCTTC. Its translation: CATSMPSGQQGGYGYTF.

There are many counts of this clonotype. The chain links TRBV12-3 or TRBV12-4 to TRBJ1-5; D gene unclear. The CDR3 length is 12 residues. V was trimmed by 7 bases and J by 2 bases, leaving 6 bases between them. CDR3 sequence: CASKRGNQPQHF. As DNA, the CDR3 is TGTGCCAGCAAGAGGGGCAATCAGCCCCAGCATTTT.

This clonotype was seen repeatedly, ten times or more. In DNA form, the CDR3 reads TGCAGTGCTATCATGGGGTCCTCTGGAAACACCATATATTTT. Protein sequence: CSAIMGSSGNTIYF. This chain connects TRBV20-1 to TRBJ1-3; D is uncertain. With 4 bases removed from V and 0 bases from J, the gap between germline ends came to 10 bases. Per germline, CDR1 DFQATT and CDR2 SNEGSKA (reference sequence). The CDR3 spans 14 residues.

This clonotype has at least ten counts. V is TRBV28 and J is TRBJ1-2; 7 bases are shared with TRBD1. Germline values: CDR1 MDHEN, CDR2 SYDVKM. The CDR3 length is 15 residues. Losses at the gene ends were 11 bases for V and 5 bases for J; bases not matched to a gene: 17. The CDR3 loop is CASKSTGEGLYGYTF. CDR3 in DNA: TGTGCCTCCAAATCAACAGGGGAGGGTCTATATGGCTACACCTTC.

This clonotype was detected many times. This rearrangement joins TRBV6-1 to TRBJ1-5; possible D gene TRBD1, 6 bases. This CDR3 region has 15 residues. The V gene lost 8 bases and the J gene lost 5 bases, with 19 bases spanning the gap. Germline CDR1 is MNHNS and CDR2 is SASEGT. CDR3 sequence reads: CASQSRGGLDQPQHF. DNA of the CDR3: TGTGCCAGCCAAAGTCGGGGGGGCCTCGATCAGCCCCAGCATTTT.

This clonotype was observed many times. The chain joins TRBV20-1 to TRBJ1-5; D is unresolved. Germline V gives CDR1 DFQATT, CDR2 SNEGSKA (reference sequence). Trimming shortened V by 3 bases and J by 0 bases, and 6 bases separated the two germline ends. The CDR3 length is 13 residues. CDR3 residues: CSARADSNQPQHF. The DNA for the CDR3 is TGCAGTGCTAGGGCGGATAGCAATCAGCCCCAGCATTTT.

This clonotype was recorded at least ten times. The chain employs TRBV5-1 and TRBJ1-1, with D unclear. The germline V gene has CDR1 SGHRS and CDR2 YFSETQ. This CDR3 has 12 amino acids. V was clipped by 0 bases and J by 8 bases, with 8 bases between them. The CDR3 nucleotides are TGCGCCAGCAGCTTGGAAGGCTTCGAAGCTTTCTTT. Amino acids: CASSLEGFEAFF.

This clonotype was recorded many times. V gene TRBV10-3 combines with J gene TRBJ2-7, with D uncertain. CDR1 and CDR2 (germline): ENHRY, SYGVKD. The V end was cut by 11 bases, the J end by 1 base, with 21 bases between. The CDR3 length is 15 residues. The CDR3 DNA reads as TGTGCCTCAAAGCGCGGTGTAGGGTCATCCTACGAGCAGTACTTC. It encodes CASKRGVGSSYEQYF.

This clonotype was picked up many times. The J gene is TRBJ2-7, the V gene TRBV6-1; TRBD2 is a possible D gene (5 bases). The V gene's germline CDR1 is MNHNS and CDR2 SASEGT. The CDR3 is made up of 15 amino acids. V was pared by 6 bases and J by 0 bases, with 15 bases between. The CDR3: CASSGAGIPSYEQYF. In DNA, the CDR3 is TGTGCCAGCAGCGGAGCCGGGATACCCTCCTACGAGCAGTACTTC.

The table lists this clonotype with many counts. This chain joins TRBV11-2 and TRBJ2-2; D may be TRBD1 (5 bases). This CDR3 contains 16 residues. The germline V gene has CDR1 SGHAT and CDR2 FQNNGV. Between the trimmed V and J ends, which lost 1 base and 5 bases, there was a span of 14 bases. CDR3 sequence reads: CASSLVPGLNTGELFF. The CDR3 DNA follows: TGTGCCAGCAGCTTAGTTCCAGGGCTCAATACCGGGGAGCTGTTTTTT.

This clonotype was detected many times. The chain has TRBV25-1 and TRBJ2-5, with D hard to call. There are 16 residues in the CDR3. Germline V gene sequence: CDR1 MGHDK, CDR2 SYGVNS. V was pared by 1 base and J by 1 base, with 13 bases between. The CDR3 is CASSELGSDRQETQYF. The DNA for the CDR3 is TGTGCCAGCAGTGAATTAGGATCCGACCGCCAAGAGACCCAGTACTTC.

This clonotype was observed many times. The V gene is TRBV15, the J gene TRBJ1-1, with D uncertain. Trimming took 4 bases from V and 3 from J, leaving 15 bases between them. Germline CDR1 reads LNHNV; CDR2 reads YYDKDF (reference sequence). This CDR3 has 15 residues. The CDR3 nucleotides are TGTGCCACCAGCATATTCGGACTCCGTTACACTGAAGCTTTCTTT. It encodes CATSIFGLRYTEAFF.

In this sample, this clonotype turned up many times. This chain uses TRBV11-1 with TRBJ1-1; no firm D call. The CDR3 has 17 amino acids. V shed 5 bases and J shed 1 base, with 20 bases lying between them. Per germline, CDR1 SGHAT and CDR2 FQDESV (reference sequence). The CDR3, as DNA: TGTGCCAGCAGCCCGCGACAAGGAAGAACTCCGAACACTGAAGCTTTCTTT. This translates into CASSPRQGRTPNTEAFF. Combining the CDR3 with reference TRBV11-1 and TRBJ1-1 gives the whole variable domain EAEVAQSPRYKITEKSQAVAFWCDPISGHATLYWYRQILGQGPELLVQFQDESVVDDSQLPKDRFSAERLKGVDSTLKIQPAELGDSAMYLCASSPRQGRTPNTEAFFGQGTRLTVV.

This rearrangement joins TRBV24-1 to TRBJ2-5, with 11 bases aligning to TRBD2. V shed 9 bases and J 2 bases; nucleotides not matched to a gene: 10. The germline V gene encodes CDR1 KGHDR and CDR2 SFDVKD. This CDR3 has 16 residues. CDR3 bases: TGTGCCACCCCTCTGGAGGGACTAGCGGTTCAAGAGACCCAGTACTTC. This sequence encodes CATPLEGLAVQETQYF.

This clonotype was observed many times. This chain links TRBV27 with TRBJ2-7; 13 bases match TRBD2. There are 17 residues in the CDR3. The V segment lost 3 bases and the J segment 3 bases; nucleotides outside the gene matches: 8. CDR1 and CDR2 from the germline V gene are MNHEY and SMNVEV (reference sequence). The chain's CDR3 is CASSFGWTSGRSYEQYF. The CDR3 region has the DNA TGTGCCAGCAGTTTTGGTTGGACTAGCGGGAGAAGCTACGAGCAGTACTTC.

The chain employs TRBV30 and TRBJ2-5; TRBD1 is a possible D gene (5 bases). Germline-derived CDR1 and CDR2 are GTSNPN and SVGIG (reference sequence). V lost 0 bases, J lost 2 bases, and 10 bases lay in between. The CDR3 is 14 residues long. In nucleotides, the CDR3 is TGTGCCTGGAGTGTAAAGGGGCGTCAAGAGACCCAGTACTTC. It yields the protein CAWSVKGRQETQYF.

V usage is TRBV6-2 or TRBV6-3 and J usage is TRBJ1-5; 8 nucleotides align to TRBD1. Germline V gene lookup returns CDR1 MNHEY and CDR2 SVGEGT. The CDR3 totals 14 residues. Trimming took 5 bases from V and 4 from J; bases not matched to a gene: 4. CDR3: CASSKTGENQPQHF. CDR3 in DNA: TGTGCCAGCAGTAAGACAGGGGAAAATCAGCCCCAGCATTTT.

This clonotype was counted ten times or more. This chain uses TRBV29-1 with TRBJ2-4, with 9 nucleotides matching TRBD2. V shed 6 bases, J shed 8 bases, and the junction held 5 bases outside the gene matches. There are 12 residues in the CDR3. Germline CDR1 SQVTM, CDR2 ANQGSEA. CDR3 loop: CSVDSGSDIQYF. The CDR3 bases are TGCAGCGTAGATAGCGGGAGTGACATTCAGTACTTC.